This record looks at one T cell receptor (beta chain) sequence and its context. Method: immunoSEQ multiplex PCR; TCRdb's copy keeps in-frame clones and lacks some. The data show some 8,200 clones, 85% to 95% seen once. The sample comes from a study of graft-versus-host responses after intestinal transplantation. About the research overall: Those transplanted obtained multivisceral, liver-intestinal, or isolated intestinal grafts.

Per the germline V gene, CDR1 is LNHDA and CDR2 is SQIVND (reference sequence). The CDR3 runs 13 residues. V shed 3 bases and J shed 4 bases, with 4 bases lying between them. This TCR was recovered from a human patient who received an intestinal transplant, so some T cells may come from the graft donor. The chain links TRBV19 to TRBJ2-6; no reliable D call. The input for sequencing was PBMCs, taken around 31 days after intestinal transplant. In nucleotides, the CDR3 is TGTGCCAGTAGTATGAGGGGGGCCAACGTCCTGACTTTC. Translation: CASSMRGANVLTF.